This TCR beta chain was sequenced during a study of T cells in localized non-small cell lung cancer. Produced via immunoSEQ multiplex PCR; TCRdb's table is partial and in-frame only. The repertoire includes around 67,000 clones, approximately 87% of them detected once, and nearly 2% sits in the top ten. This CDR3 has 11 amino acids. Germline V gene data show CDR1 as MDHEN and CDR2 as SYDVKM. Notes on the study in general: Sequencing involved a lone tumor region, leaving heterogeneity possible. Longer overall survival was linked to higher blood T cell density. Adjacent lung held a median 57 of the top 100 tumor clones. It was uninvolved adjacent lung that showed the highest T cell clonality, exceeding tumor.

Comments on this clone: The antigen remains unidentified.

This sequence originates from a woman aged 40-69 years with stage I lung adenocarcinoma. V is TRBV28 and J is TRBJ2-1; no definite D call. Material: peripheral blood, obtained before any cancer treatment. CDR3 residues: CVTSSYNEQFF. Written as DNA, the CDR3 is TGTGTCACCAGCTCCTACAATGAGCAGTTCTTC.